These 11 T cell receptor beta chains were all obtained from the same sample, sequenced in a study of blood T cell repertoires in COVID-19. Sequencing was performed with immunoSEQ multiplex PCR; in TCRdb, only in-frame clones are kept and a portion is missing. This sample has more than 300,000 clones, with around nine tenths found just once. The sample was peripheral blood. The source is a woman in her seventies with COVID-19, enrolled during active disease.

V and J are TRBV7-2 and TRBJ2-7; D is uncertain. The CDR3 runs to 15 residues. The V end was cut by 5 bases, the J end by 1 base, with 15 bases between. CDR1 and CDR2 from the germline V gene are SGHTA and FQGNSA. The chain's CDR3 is CASSPLPLGSYEQYF. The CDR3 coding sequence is TGTGCCAGCAGCCCACTACCACTTGGGTCCTACGAGCAGTACTTC. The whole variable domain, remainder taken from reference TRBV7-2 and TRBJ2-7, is GAGVSQSPSNKVTEKGKDVELRCDPISGHTALYWYRQSLGQGLEFLIYFQGNSAPDKSGLPSDRFSAERTGGSVSTLTIQRTQQEDSAVYLCASSPLPLGSYEQYFGPGTRLTVT.

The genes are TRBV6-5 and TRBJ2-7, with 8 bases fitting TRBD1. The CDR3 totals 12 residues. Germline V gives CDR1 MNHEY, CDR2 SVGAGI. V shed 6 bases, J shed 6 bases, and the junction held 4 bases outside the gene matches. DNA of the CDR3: TGTGCCAGCAGACATACAGGGGGCGAGCAGTACTTC. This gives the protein CASRHTGGEQYF.

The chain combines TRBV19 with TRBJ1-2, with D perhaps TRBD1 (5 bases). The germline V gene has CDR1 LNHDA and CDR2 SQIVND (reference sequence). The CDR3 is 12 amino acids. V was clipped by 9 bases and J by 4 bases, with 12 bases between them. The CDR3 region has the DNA TGTGCCAGCGTGCAGGGAACCTATGGCTACACCTTC. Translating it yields CASVQGTYGYTF.

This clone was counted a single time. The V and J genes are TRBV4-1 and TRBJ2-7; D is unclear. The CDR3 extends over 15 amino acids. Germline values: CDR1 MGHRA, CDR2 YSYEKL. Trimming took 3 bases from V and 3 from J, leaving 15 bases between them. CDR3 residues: CASSHVSANYYEQYF. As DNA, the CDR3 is TGCGCCAGCAGCCACGTCTCCGCTAACTACTACGAGCAGTACTTC.

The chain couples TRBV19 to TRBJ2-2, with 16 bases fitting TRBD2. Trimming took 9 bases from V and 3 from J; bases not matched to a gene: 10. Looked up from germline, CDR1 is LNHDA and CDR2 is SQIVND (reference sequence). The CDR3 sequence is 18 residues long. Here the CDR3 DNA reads TGTGCCAGCGAACCGGGACTAGCGGGGGGGAGGTACACCGGGGAGCTGTTTTTT. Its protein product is CASEPGLAGGRYTGELFF.

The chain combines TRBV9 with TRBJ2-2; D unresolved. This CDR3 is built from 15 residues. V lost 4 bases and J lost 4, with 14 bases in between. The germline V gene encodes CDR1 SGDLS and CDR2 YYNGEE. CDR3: CASSTLPHSTGELFF. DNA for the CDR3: TGTGCCAGCAGCACTTTGCCCCATAGCACCGGGGAGCTGTTTTTT. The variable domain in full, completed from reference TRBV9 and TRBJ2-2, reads DSGVTQTPKHLITATGQRVTLRCSPRSGDLSVYWYQQSLDQGLQFLIQYYNGEERAKGNILERFSAQQFPDLHSELNLSSLELGDSALYFCASSTLPHSTGELFFGEGSRLTVL.

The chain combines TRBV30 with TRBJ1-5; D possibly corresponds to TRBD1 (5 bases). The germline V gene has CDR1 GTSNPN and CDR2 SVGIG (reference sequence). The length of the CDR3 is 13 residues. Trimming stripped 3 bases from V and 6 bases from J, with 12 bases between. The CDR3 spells CAWSRDEVQPQHF. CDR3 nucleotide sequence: TGTGCCTGGAGCAGGGATGAGGTTCAGCCCCAGCATTTT.

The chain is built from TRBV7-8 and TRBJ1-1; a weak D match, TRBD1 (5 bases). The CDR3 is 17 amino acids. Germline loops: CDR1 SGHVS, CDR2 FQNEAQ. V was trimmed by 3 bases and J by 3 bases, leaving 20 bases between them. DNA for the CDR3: TGTGCCAGCAGCTTGTTTTTTCAGGGCTTGCTGGACACTGAAGCTTTCTTT. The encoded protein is CASSLFFQGLLDTEAFF. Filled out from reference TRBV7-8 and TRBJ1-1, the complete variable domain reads GAGVSQSPRYKVAKRGQDVALRCDPISGHVSLFWYQQALGQGPEFLTYFQNEAQLDKSGLPSDRFFAERPEGSVSTLKIQRTQQEDSAVYLCASSLFFQGLLDTEAFFGQGTRLTVV.

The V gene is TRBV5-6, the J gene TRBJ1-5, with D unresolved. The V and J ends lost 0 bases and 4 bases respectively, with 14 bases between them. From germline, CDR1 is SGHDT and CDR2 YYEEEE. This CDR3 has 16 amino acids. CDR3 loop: CASSLAGIAGNQPQHF. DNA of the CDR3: TGTGCCAGCAGCTTGGCGGGGATAGCGGGTAATCAGCCCCAGCATTTT.

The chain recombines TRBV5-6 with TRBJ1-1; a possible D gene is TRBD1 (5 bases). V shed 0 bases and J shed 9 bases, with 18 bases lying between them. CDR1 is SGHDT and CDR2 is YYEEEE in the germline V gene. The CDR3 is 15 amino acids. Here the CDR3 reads CASSLAGGLRPKAFF. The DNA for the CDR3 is TGTGCCAGCAGCTTGGCCGGGGGACTAAGACCCAAAGCTTTCTTT.

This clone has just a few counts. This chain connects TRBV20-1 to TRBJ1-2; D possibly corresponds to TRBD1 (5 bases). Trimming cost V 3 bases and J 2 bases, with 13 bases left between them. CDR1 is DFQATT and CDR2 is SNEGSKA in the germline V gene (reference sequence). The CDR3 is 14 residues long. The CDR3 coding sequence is TGCAGTGCTAGTGAATTCGGGGGGAACTATGGCTACACCTTC. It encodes CSASEFGGNYGYTF.